This T cell receptor beta chain was documented in a study of a mutant IDH1 vaccine in newly diagnosed glioma. Turning to the study itself: Patients under treatment included around 60% males and 37.5% females and had a mean age of 40.4 years. Patients were pretreated with radiotherapy, temozolomide, or both, mostly both. Study observations and caveats: Patients showed vaccine-induced immune responses at a rate of roughly 93%.

Data came from immunoSEQ multiplex PCR; TCRdb stores just in-frame clones and leaves some out. The profile shows under 65,000 clones, 80% to 90% of them singletons. This CDR3 has 14 residues. Germline lookup yields CDR1 SGHDT and CDR2 YYEEEE. Trimming shortened V by 3 bases and J by 3 bases, and 10 bases separated the two germline ends. Time point indicated: baseline, week 1 (first vaccination visit). Treatment of the sample: pre-vaccination baseline after standard-of-care therapy. Tumors from donors were new WHO grade 3 or 4 IDH1-mutant astrocytomas with ATRX loss. The table lists this clone with a count of one. Its antigen is as yet unknown.

This TCR was sampled from a man aged 18 to 35 with glioma. The sample was PBMCs, taken from a glioma patient treated with radiotherapy, temozolomide or both. The chain employs TRBV5-6 and TRBJ1-5, with a weak D call TRBD1 (5 bases). The CDR3 nucleotides are TGTGCCAGCAGCTCCGGACAATTCAATCAGCCCCAGCATTTT. This encodes CASSSGQFNQPQHF. The whole variable domain, remainder taken from reference TRBV5-6 and TRBJ1-5, is DAGVTQSPTHLIKTRGQQVTLRCSPKSGHDTVSWYQQALGQGPQFIFQYYEEEERQRGNFPDRFSGHQFPNYSSELNVNALLLGDSALYLCASSSGQFNQPQHFGDGTRLSIL.